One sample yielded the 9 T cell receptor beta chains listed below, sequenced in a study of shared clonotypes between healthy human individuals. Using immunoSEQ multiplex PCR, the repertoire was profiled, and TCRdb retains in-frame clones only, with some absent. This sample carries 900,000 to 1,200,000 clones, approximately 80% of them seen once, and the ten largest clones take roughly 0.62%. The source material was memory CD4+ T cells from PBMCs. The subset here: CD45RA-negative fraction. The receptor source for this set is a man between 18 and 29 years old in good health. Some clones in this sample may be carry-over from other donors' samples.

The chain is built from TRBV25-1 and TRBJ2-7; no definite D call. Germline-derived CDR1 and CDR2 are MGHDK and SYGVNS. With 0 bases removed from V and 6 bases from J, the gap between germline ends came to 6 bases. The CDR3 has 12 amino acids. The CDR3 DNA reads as TGTGCCAGCAGTGAATATCCAGGCGAGCAGTACTTC. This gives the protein CASSEYPGEQYF.

CDR3 loop: CASRLYQGAISYGYTF. In DNA form, the CDR3 reads TGTGCCAGCAGATTATATCAGGGGGCTATTAGCTATGGCTACACCTTC. This chain joins TRBV5-6 and TRBJ1-2; 8 nucleotides agree with TRBD1. The trim removed 5 bases at V and 4 bases at J, leaving 13 bases unmatched. Germline assignment: CDR1 SGHDT and CDR2 YYEEEE. This CDR3 has 16 amino acids.

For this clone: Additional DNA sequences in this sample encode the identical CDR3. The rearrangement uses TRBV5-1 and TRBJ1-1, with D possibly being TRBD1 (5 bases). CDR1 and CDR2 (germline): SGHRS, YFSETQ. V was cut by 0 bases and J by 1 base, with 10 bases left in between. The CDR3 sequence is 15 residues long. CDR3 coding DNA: TGCGCCAGCAGCTTGGGAGGGGATGGGAACACTGAAGCTTTCTTT. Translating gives CASSLGGDGNTEAFF.

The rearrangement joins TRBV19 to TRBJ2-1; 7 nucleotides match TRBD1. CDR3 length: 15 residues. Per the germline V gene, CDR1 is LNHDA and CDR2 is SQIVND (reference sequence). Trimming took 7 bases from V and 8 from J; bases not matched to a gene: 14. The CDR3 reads CASKPGQTLNDEQFF. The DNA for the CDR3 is TGTGCCAGTAAACCGGGACAGACCCTTAACGATGAGCAGTTCTTC.

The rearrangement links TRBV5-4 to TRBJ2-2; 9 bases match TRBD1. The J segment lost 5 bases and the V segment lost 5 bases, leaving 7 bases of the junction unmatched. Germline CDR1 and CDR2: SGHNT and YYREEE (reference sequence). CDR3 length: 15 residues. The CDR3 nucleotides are TGTGCCAGCAGTTCAGGGACAGGGAGTACCGGGGAGCTGTTTTTT. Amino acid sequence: CASSSGTGSTGELFF.

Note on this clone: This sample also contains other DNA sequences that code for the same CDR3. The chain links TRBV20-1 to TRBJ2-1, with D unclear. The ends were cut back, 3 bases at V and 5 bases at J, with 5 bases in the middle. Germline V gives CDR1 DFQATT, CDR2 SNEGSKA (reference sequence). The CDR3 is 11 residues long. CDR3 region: CSASGDNEQFF. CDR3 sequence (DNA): TGCAGTGCTAGTGGCGACAATGAGCAGTTCTTC.

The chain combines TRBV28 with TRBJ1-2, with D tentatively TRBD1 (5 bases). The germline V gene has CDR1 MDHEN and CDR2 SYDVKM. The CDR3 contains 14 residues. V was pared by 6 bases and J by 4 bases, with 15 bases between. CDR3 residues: CASSPPGGPYGYTF. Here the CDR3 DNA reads TGTGCCAGCAGCCCCCCGGGGGGTCCCTATGGCTACACCTTC.

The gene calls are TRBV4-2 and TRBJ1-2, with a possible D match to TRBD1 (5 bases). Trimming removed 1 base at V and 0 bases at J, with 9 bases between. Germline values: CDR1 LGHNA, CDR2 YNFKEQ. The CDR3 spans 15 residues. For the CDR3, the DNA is TGTGCCAGCAGCCAAGCCGGGACTTCTAACTATGGCTACACCTTC. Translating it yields CASSQAGTSNYGYTF.

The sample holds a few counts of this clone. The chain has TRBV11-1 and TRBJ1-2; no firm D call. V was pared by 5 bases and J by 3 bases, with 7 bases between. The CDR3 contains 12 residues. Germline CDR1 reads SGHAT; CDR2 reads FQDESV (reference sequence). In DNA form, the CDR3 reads TGTGCCAGCAGCGGGGATTACTATGGCTACACCTTC. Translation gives CASSGDYYGYTF.